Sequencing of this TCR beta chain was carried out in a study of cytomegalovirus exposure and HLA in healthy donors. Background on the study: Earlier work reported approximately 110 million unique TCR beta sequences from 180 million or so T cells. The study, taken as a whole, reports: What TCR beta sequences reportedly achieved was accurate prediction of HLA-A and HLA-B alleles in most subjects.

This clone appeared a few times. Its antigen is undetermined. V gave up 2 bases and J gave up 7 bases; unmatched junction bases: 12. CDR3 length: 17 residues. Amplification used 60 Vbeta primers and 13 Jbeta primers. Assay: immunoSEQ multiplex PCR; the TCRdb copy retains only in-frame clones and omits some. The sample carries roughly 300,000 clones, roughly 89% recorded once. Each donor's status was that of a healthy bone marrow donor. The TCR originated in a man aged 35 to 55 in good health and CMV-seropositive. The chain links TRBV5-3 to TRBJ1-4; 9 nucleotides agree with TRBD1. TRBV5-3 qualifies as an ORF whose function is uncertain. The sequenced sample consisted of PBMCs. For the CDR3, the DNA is TGTGCCAGAAGCTTCCGGGACAGGGTTTTATTGGGTGAAAAACTGTTTTTT. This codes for CARSFRDRVLLGEKLFF.